The clone carrying this TCR beta chain was seen more than once but under ten times. What it binds is not known. CDR3 length: 16 residues. Trimming took 5 bases from V and 0 from J, leaving 11 bases between them. Germline loops: CDR1 SEHNR, CDR2 FQNEAQ (reference sequence). Expressed TCRB transcripts were sequenced, since all the RNA that had been isolated was reverse transcribed. Generated by immunoSEQ multiplex PCR, the TCRdb table keeps only in-frame clones and is missing some. The sample consists of about 740,000 clones, about an eighth of them appearing once. This specimen belongs to a study of beta chain features in type 1 diabetes. Whole-study findings and limits: TCRB CDR3s from Type 1 diabetes patients were moderately but significantly shorter in all four CD4+ subsets.

This clonotype originated in a man between 18 and 29 years old with type 1 diabetes. The sample taken for sequencing was naive CD4+ T cells from blood. V gene TRBV7-9 combines with J gene TRBJ1-6, with TRBD1 as a possible D gene (5 bases). The CDR3 sequence: CASSKRQSSYNSPLHF. CDR3 in DNA: TGTGCCAGCAGCAAACGACAGAGCTCCTATAATTCACCCCTCCACTTT. Full variable domain (outside the CDR3, taken from reference TRBV7-9 and TRBJ1-6): DTGVSQNPRHKITKRGQNVTFRCDPISEHNRLYWYRQTLGQGPEFLTYFQNEAQLEKSRLLSDRFSAERPKGSFSTLEIQRTEQGDSAMYLCASSKRQSSYNSPLHFGNGTRLTVT.